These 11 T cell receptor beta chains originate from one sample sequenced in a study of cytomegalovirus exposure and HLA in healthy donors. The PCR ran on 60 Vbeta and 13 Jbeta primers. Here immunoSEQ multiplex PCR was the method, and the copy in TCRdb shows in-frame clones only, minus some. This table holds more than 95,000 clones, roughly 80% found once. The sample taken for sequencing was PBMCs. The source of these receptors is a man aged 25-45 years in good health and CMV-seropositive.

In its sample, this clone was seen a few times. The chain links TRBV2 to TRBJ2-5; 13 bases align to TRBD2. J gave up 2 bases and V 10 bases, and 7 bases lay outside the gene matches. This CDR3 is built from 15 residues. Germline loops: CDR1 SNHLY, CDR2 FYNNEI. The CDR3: CATNGLAGAQETQYF. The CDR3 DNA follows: TGTGCCACCAACGGACTAGCGGGGGCACAAGAGACCCAGTACTTC.

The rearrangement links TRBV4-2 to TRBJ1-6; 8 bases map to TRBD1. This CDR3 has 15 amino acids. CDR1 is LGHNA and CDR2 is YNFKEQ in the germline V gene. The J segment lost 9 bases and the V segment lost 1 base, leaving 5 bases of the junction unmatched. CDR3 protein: CASSQGQGRSSPLHF. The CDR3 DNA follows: TGTGCCAGCAGCCAAGGACAGGGGAGGAGTTCACCCCTCCACTTT.

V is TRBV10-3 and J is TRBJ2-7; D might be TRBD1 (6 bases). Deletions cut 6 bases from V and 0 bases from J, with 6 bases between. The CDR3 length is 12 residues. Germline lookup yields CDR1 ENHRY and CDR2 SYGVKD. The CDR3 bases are TGTGCCATCAGGGACAGCTCCTACGAGCAGTACTTC. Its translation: CAIRDSSYEQYF.

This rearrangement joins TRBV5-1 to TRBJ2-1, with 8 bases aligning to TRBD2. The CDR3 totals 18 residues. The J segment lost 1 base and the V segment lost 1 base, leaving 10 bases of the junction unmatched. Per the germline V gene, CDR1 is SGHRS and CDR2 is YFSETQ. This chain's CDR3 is CASSLISGAPKSYNEQFF. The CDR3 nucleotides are TGCGCCAGCAGCTTGATTAGCGGGGCCCCCAAATCCTACAATGAGCAGTTCTTC. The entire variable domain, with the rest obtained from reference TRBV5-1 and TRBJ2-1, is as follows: KAGVTQTPRYLIKTRGQQVTLSCSPISGHRSVSWYQQTPGQGLQFLFEYFSETQRNKGNFPGRFSGRQFSNSRSEMNVSTLELGDSALYLCASSLISGAPKSYNEQFFGPGTRLTVL.

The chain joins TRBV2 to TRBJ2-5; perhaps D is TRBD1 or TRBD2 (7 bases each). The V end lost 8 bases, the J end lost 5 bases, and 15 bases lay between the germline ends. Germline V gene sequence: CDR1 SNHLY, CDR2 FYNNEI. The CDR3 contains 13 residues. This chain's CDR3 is CASGGRGHETQYF. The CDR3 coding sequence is TGTGCCAGCGGTGGGAGGGGGCACGAGACCCAGTACTTC.

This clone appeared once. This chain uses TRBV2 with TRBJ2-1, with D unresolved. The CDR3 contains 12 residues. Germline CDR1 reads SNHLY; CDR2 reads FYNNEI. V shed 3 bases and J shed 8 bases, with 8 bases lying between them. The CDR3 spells CASSDMAYEQFF. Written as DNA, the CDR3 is TGTGCCAGCAGTGACATGGCCTATGAGCAGTTCTTC.

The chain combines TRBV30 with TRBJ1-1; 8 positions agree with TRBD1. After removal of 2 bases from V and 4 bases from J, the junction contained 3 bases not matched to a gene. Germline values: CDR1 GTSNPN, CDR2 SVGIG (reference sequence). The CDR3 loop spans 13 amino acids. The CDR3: CAWSFTGGTEAFF. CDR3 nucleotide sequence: TGTGCCTGGAGTTTTACAGGGGGCACTGAAGCTTTCTTT. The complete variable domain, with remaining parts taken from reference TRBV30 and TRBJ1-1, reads SQTIHQWPATLVQPVGSPLSLECTVEGTSNPNLYWYRQAAGRGLQLLFYSVGIGQISSEVPQNLSASRPQDRQFILSSKKLLLSDSGFYLCAWSFTGGTEAFFGQGTRLTVV.

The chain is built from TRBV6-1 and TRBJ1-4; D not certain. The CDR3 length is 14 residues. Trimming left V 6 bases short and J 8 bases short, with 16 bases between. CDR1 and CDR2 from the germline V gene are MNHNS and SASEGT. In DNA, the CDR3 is TGTGCCAGCAGGGATCTGGAGGGCGGGGAAAAACTGTTTTTT. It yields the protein CASRDLEGGEKLFF.

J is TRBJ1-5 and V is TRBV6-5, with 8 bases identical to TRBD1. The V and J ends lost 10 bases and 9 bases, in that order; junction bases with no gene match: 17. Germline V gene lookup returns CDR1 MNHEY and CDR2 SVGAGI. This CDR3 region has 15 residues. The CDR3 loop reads CAILDRAVPVWPQHF. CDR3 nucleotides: TGTGCCATTCTGGACAGGGCGGTCCCCGTTTGGCCCCAGCATTTT.

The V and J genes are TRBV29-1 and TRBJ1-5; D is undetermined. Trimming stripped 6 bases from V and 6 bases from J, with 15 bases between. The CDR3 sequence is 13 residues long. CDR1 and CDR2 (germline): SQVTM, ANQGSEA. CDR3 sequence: CSVVEAGGQPQHF. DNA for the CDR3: TGCAGCGTCGTGGAGGCGGGTGGTCAGCCCCAGCATTTT. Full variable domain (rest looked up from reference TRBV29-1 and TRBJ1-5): SAVISQKPSRDICQRGTSLTIQCQVDSQVTMMFWYRQQPGQSLTLIATANQGSEATYESGFVIDKFPISRPNLTFSTLTVSNMSPEDSSIYLCSVVEAGGQPQHFGDGTRLSIL.

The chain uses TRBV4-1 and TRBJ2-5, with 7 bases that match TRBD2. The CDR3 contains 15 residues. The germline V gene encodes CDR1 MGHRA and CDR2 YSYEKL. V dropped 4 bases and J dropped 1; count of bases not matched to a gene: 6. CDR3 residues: CASSLRDYLQETQYF. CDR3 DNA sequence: TGCGCCAGCAGCCTACGGGACTATCTCCAAGAGACCCAGTACTTC.